This T cell receptor (beta chain) was recorded in a study of blood T cell repertoires in COVID-19. The overall study: Sites in the United States, Italy and Spain provided acute and convalescent COVID-19 samples. T cells, B-cell-depleted T cells, or PBMCs provided the cDNA or gDNA that served as material.

J gave up 2 bases and V 3 bases, and 7 bases lay outside the gene matches. The germline V gene encodes CDR1 ENHRY and CDR2 SYGVKD. The CDR3 spans 15 residues. Method: immunoSEQ multiplex PCR; TCRdb's copy keeps in-frame clones and lacks some. The table lists about 280,000 clones, approximately 90% of them singletons. Participants' reported clinical history set cohort assignment. The rearrangement links TRBV10-3 to TRBJ2-7; TRBD2 aligns across 7 bases. The clonotype was recovered from a woman in her thirties with acute COVID-19. The sample was PBMCs or T cells enriched from blood (not recorded which). CDR3 residues: CAISDSTSRPYEQYF. CDR3 in DNA: TGTGCCATCAGTGATTCGACTAGCCGCCCCTACGAGCAGTACTTC.